The rows below give T cell receptor beta chains drawn from one sample of a study of T cells in Graves' hyperthyroidism and ophthalmopathy. TCRdb re-called the multiplex PCR reads with MiXCR, one entry per CDR3 protein. The sample has hundreds of thousands of distinct CDR3 sequences, approximately 15% seen once. Material for sequencing was blood. These receptors all come from a man in his late teens or twenties with Graves' ophthalmopathy. Each CDR3 is given with its conserved first and last residue. The D gene is left open where the match is weak. Expanded clones are given a class, and other clones once, few, many or no size at all.

V gene,J gene,D gene,clone size,CDR3 protein,CDR3 DNA
TRBV27,TRBJ2-7,NA,many,CASSLTRISYEQYF,TGTGCCAGCAGCCTCACAAGGATCTCCTACGAGCAGTACTTC
TRBV5-6,TRBJ2-5,TRBD2,many,CASSLWTSGREETQYF,TGTGCCAGCAGCTTGTGGACTAGCGGGAGAGAAGAGACCCAGTACTTC
TRBV13,TRBJ2-1,NA,NA,CASSLVSYSYNEQFF,TGTGCCAGCAGCTTAGTCTCCTACTCCTACAATGAGCAGTTCTTC
TRBV12-3/TRBV12-4,TRBJ2-7,NA,many,CASTGAALGEQYF,TGTGCCAGCACAGGAGCTGCGTTGGGTGAGCAGTACTTC
TRBV20-1,TRBJ1-4,NA,many,CSAQRPLATNEKLFF,TGCAGTGCTCAAAGACCCCTAGCAACTAATGAAAAACTGTTTTTT
TRBV9,TRBJ2-3,NA,few,CASSPRGGGSGGTDTQYF,TGTGCCAGCAGCCCGAGGGGGGGGGGTTCAGGAGGGACAGATACGCAGTATTTT
TRBV11-2,TRBJ1-2,TRBD1,many,CASSSLGAVSGGKGYTF,TGTGCCAGCAGCTCCCTCGGTGCGGTGTCAGGGGGCAAAGGCTACACCTTC
TRBV12-3/TRBV12-4,TRBJ2-1,TRBD2,many,CASAGGEGSYNEQFF,TGTGCCAGCGCCGGGGGGGAGGGGTCGTACAATGAGCAGTTCTTC
TRBV7-9,TRBJ2-3,TRBD2,many,CASSAGADTQYF,TGTGCCAGCAGCGCGGGGGCAGATACGCAGTATTTT
TRBV10-3,TRBJ1-5,NA,NA,CAIQGGLNQPQHF,TGTGCAATCCAGGGAGGGCTAAATCAGCCCCAGCATTTT
TRBV20-1,TRBJ2-5,TRBD2,many,CSRLAGGIGETQYF,TGCAGTCGACTAGCGGGAGGGATAGGAGAGACCCAGTACTTC